Following are 8 T cell receptor beta chains from one sample sequenced in a study of CD8+ T cells in alopecia areata. Sequencing templates came from extracted RNA that was reverse transcribed into cDNA. The protocol was immunoSEQ multiplex PCR, while the TCRdb copy is restricted to in-frame clones and leaves out a portion. The table records under 70,000 clones, approximately 60% of them present only once. This specimen was CD8+ T cells sorted from blood, taken at week 0. These receptors originate from a human donor with alopecia areata.

This clone is medium-sized (0.01 to 0.1%) by share. The chain links TRBV19 to TRBJ2-4; 7 positions match TRBD1. The junction had 4 bases not matched to a gene; V was cut back by 1 base and J by 7 bases. Per the germline V gene, CDR1 is LNHDA and CDR2 is SQIVND (reference sequence). The CDR3 is made up of 14 amino acids. The CDR3 nucleotides read TGTGCCAGTAGTATAGGGCAGGGGGTCAACATTCAGTACTTC. Translating it yields CASSIGQGVNIQYF.

This chain connects TRBV27 to TRBJ2-2; tentative D call: TRBD1 (5 bases). Germline-derived CDR1 and CDR2 are MNHEY and SMNVEV (reference sequence). CDR3 length equals 15 residues. V lost 6 bases and J 5 bases, leaving 16 bases between the germline ends. As DNA, the CDR3 is TGTGCCAGCAGCCTCTGGGGCCGCGCTACCGGGGAGCTGTTTTTT. It is translated as CASSLWGRATGELFF.

The gene calls are TRBV7-9 and TRBJ2-7, with 11 bases lining up with TRBD2. Looked up from germline, CDR1 is SEHNR and CDR2 is FQNEAQ (reference sequence). Trimming removed 2 bases from V and 6 bases from J; junction bases left unmatched: 6. The CDR3 consists of 15 residues. This chain's CDR3 is CASSLRSGGAPEQYF. DNA for the CDR3: TGTGCCAGCAGCTTACGTAGCGGGGGGGCACCCGAGCAGTACTTC.

This clone was counted once. This chain connects TRBV7-3 to TRBJ2-5; D gene ambiguous. Trimming took 2 bases from V and 2 from J, leaving 9 bases between them. Germline-derived CDR1 and CDR2 are SGHTA and FQGTGA. The CDR3 contains 14 residues. This CDR3 is CASSLGEQQETQYF. The CDR3 coding sequence is TGTGCCAGCAGCTTAGGGGAACAACAAGAGACCCAGTACTTC.

The chain has TRBV28 and TRBJ2-3; D is uncertain. The germline V gene has CDR1 MDHEN and CDR2 SYDVKM. The V gene lost 5 bases and the J gene lost 4 bases, with 10 bases spanning the gap. The CDR3 has 13 amino acids. The CDR3 region has the DNA TGTGCCAGCAGTCCCGTCGGGCCAGATACGCAGTATTTT. This sequence encodes CASSPVGPDTQYF.

The CDR3 sequence is CASTGQSNTGELFF. The CDR3, as DNA: TGTGCCAGTACGGGCCAGTCGAACACCGGGGAGCTGTTTTTT. The V call is TRBV19, the J call TRBJ2-2; D uncertain. The germline CDR1 and CDR2 sequences are LNHDA and SQIVND (reference sequence). The ends were cut back, 7 bases at V and 0 bases at J, with 9 bases in the middle. This CDR3 is built from 14 residues.

This chain connects TRBV29-1 to TRBJ2-3; D unclear. Germline values: CDR1 SQVTM, CDR2 ANQGSEA. This CDR3 spans 10 amino acids. V dropped 3 bases and J dropped 6 bases, with 4 bases sitting between them. The CDR3 reads CSVEADTQYF. In nucleotides, the CDR3 is TGCAGCGTTGAGGCTGATACGCAGTATTTT.

The chain combines TRBV5-1 with TRBJ1-5; TRBD1 might be the D (6 bases). The germline V gene has CDR1 SGHRS and CDR2 YFSETQ. The CDR3 spans 14 residues. V was clipped by 7 bases and J by 5 bases, with 16 bases between them. This chain's CDR3 is CASVTEGGDQPQHF. CDR3 coding DNA: TGCGCCAGCGTGACGGAGGGGGGTGATCAGCCCCAGCATTTT.